This TCR beta chain is from a study of cytomegalovirus exposure and HLA in healthy donors. The wider study: The Caucasian-associated ancestry cluster held 65% to 90% of roughly 370 genotyped donors. Study results and caveats: Per a later analysis, fewer than 20,000 TCR beta sequences showed association with HLA alleles at 0.05 false discovery rate. Through in vitro validation, three CMV-associated chains were shown to be specific for CMV antigens. Most TCR sequences proved rare, with some public TCRs found in many donors.

Points on this clone: Its cognate antigen is unknown.

The germline CDR1 and CDR2 sequences are SNHLY and FYNNEI. With 5 bases clipped from V and 8 bases from J, the junction kept 7 bases outside the gene matches. This CDR3 region has 16 residues. PCR was performed using 60 Vbeta and 13 Jbeta primers. Repertoires were generated with immunoSEQ multiplex PCR, while TCRdb's copy carries only in-frame clones and drops some. Among roughly 80,000 clones listed, 67% were seen once. The V call is TRBV2, the J call TRBJ2-1; 15 bases fit TRBD2. This sequence originates from a woman between 50 and 59 years old in good health and CMV-seropositive. Material for sequencing was PBMCs. The CDR3 is CASSFGLAGGFDEQFF. CDR3 DNA: TGTGCCAGCAGTTTCGGACTAGCGGGGGGGTTCGATGAGCAGTTCTTC.